This TCR beta chain is from a study of blood T cell repertoires in COVID-19. Study summary: The United States, Italy and Spain were the sources of the acute and convalescent COVID-19 samples. T cells, B-cell-depleted T cells, or PBMCs supplied cDNA or gDNA.

In the original workflow: Nucleated cell counts were estimated from reference gene primer amplification. Clones were sequenced by immunoSEQ multiplex PCR, and TCRdb holds only the in-frame ones, with some missing. From that table come the V and J calls and clone size; the DNA was used to work out D and trimming. The profile shows roughly 120,000 clones, roughly 85% of them singletons. The germline V gene encodes CDR1 SGHRS and CDR2 YFSETQ. The V end was cut by 0 bases, the J end by 3 bases, with 9 bases between. CDR3 length: 15 residues. The sequence was obtained from an elderly man with acute or convalescent COVID-19. This sequence joins TRBV5-1 and TRBJ1-4, with D uncertain. Sequences were obtained from peripheral blood. The CDR3 bases are TGCGCCAGCAGCTTGGTTCGGTCGGCTAATGAAAAACTGTTTTTT. This encodes CASSLVRSANEKLFF.